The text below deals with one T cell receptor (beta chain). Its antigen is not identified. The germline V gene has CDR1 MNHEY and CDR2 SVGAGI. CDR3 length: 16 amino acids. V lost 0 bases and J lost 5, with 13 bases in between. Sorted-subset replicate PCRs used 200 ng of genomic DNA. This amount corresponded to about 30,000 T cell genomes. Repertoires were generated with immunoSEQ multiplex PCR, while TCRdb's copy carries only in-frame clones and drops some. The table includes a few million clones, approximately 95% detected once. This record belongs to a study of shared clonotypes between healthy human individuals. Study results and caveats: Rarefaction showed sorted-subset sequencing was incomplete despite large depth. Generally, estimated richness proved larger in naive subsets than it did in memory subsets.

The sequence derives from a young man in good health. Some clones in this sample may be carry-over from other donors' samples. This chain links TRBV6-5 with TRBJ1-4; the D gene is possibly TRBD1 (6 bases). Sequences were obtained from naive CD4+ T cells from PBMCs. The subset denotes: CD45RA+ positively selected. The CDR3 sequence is CASSYSRAGENEKLFF. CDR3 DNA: TGTGCCAGCAGTTACTCTAGGGCAGGGGAAAATGAAAAACTGTTTTTT.